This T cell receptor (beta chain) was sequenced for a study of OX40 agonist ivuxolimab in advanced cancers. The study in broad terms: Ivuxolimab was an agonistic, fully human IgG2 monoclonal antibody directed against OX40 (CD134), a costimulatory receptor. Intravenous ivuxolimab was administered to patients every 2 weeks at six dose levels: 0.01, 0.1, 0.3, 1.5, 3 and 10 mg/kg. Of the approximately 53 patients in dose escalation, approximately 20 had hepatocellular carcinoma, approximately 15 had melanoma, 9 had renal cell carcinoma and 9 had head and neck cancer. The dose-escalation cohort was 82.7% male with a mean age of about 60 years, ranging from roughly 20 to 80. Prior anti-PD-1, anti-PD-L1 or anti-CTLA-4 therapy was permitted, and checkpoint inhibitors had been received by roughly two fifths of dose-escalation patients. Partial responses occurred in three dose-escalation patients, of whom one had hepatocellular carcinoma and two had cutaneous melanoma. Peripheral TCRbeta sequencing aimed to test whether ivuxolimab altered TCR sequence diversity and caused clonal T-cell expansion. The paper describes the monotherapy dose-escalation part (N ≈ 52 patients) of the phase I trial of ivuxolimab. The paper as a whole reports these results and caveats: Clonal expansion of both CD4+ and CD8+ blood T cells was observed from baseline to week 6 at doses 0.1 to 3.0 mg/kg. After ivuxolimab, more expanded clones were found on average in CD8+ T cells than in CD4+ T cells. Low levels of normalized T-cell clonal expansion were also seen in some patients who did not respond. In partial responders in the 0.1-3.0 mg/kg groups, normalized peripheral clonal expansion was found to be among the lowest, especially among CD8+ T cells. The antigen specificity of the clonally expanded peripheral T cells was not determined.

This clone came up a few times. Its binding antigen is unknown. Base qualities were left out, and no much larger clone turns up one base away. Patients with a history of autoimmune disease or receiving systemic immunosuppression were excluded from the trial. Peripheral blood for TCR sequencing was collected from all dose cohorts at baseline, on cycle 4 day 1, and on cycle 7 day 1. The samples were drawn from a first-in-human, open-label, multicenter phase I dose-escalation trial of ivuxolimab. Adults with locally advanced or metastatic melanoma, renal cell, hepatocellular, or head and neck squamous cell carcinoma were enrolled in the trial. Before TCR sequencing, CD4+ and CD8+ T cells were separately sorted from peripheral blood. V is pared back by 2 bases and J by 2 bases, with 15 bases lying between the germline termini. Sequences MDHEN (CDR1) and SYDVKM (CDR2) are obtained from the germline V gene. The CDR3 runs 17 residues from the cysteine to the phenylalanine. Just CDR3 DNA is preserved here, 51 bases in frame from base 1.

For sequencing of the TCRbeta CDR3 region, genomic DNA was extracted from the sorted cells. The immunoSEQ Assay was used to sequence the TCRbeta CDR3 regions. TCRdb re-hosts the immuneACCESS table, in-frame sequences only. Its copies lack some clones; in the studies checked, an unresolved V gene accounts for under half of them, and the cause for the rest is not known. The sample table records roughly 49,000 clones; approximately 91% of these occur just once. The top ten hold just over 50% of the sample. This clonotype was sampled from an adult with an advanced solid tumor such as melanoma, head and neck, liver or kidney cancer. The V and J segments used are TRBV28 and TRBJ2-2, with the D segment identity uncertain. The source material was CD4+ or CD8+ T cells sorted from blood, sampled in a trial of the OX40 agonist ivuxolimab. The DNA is TGTGCCAGCAGTTTAGAGGAGTCGACACTTAACACCGGGGAGCTGTTTTTT. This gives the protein CASSLEESTLNTGELFF.